This is a list of T cell receptor beta chains from one sample in a study of CD8 T cells in ankylosing spondylitis. TCRdb reprocessed the 5' RACE reads with MiXCR, giving one entry per CDR3 protein. The data contain about 340,000 distinct CDR3 sequences, about 14% of them seen just once; the ten biggest clones take up 1.1%. Input material: blood, either unsorted or a sorted T cell fraction (not recorded which). The receptors stem from a male donor with ankylosing spondylitis or in good health (not recorded which). CDR3s include the opening cysteine and the closing phenylalanine or tryptophan. Each record gives: J gene, D gene, clone size, V gene, CDR3 protein, CDR3 DNA. D genes are given only for firm matches. Size values are once, few and many counts, or a class for expanded clones, and some rows have none.

>TRBJ1-4|NA|NA|TRBV19
CASSMGGFGKLFF
TGTGCCAGTAGTATGGGTGGATTCGGAAAACTGTTTTTT
>TRBJ2-2|NA|few|TRBV12-3/TRBV12-4
CASSLGLRLKLEQAQGSSGELFF
TGTGCCAGCAGTTTAGGGCTCCGCCTAAAACTTGAACAGGCCCAAGGGAGTTCCGGGGAGCTGTTTTTT
>TRBJ2-1|NA|NA|TRBV29-1
CSVEGLPSPIGSYNEQFF
TGCAGCGTTGAAGGCCTCCCTTCCCCGATAGGTTCCTACAATGAGCAGTTCTTC
>TRBJ1-5|NA|few|TRBV18
CASSPPGVNSNQPQHF
TGTGCCAGCTCACCACCGGGGGTAAATAGCAATCAGCCCCAGCATTTT
>TRBJ2-3|NA|many|TRBV12-3/TRBV12-4
CASSLTGAGDTQYF
TGTGCCAGCAGTTTAACGGGAGCGGGTGATACGCAGTATTTT
>TRBJ2-4|NA|many|TRBV12-3/TRBV12-4
CASSLAGGAGIQYF
TGTGCCAGCAGTTTAGCAGGCGGAGCAGGCATTCAGTACTTC
>TRBJ2-3|TRBD2|NA|TRBV4-1
CASSATSGRASSTDTQYF
TGCGCCAGCAGCGCGACTAGCGGGAGGGCCTCTAGCACAGATACGCAGTATTTT
>TRBJ2-1|NA|few|TRBV10-3
CAIKGSGRGIDEQFF
TGTGCCATCAAAGGGTCGGGCAGGGGAATTGATGAGCAGTTCTTC
>TRBJ1-1|NA|once|TRBV12-3/TRBV12-4
CASSLSEAQAFF
TGTGCCAGCAGTTTGTCCGAAGCCCAAGCTTTCTTT
>TRBJ1-1|NA|NA|TRBV12-3/TRBV12-4
CASSFGGGVTEAFF
TGTGCCAGCAGTTTCGGCGGGGGGGTCACTGAAGCTTTCTTT
>TRBJ1-1|NA|few|TRBV12-3/TRBV12-4
CASSLRGAGAEAFF
TGTGCCAGCAGTTTAAGAGGGGCAGGGGCTGAAGCTTTCTTT
>TRBJ2-7|TRBD2|NA|TRBV30
CAWSLPSGFVQYF
TGTGCCTGGAGTTTACCTAGCGGGTTCGTGCAGTACTTC
>TRBJ2-7|TRBD2|few|TRBV9
CASSVSGGFSYEQYF
TGTGCCAGCAGCGTAAGCGGGGGCTTCTCCTACGAGCAGTACTTC
>TRBJ1-6|NA|many|TRBV6-5
CASSYSGSPLHF
TGTGCCAGCAGTTACTCGGGGTCACCCCTCCACTTT
>TRBJ1-3|NA|few|TRBV3-1
CASSAGIRDTIYF
TGTGCCAGCAGCGCAGGGATCCGCGACACCATATATTTT
>TRBJ2-5|NA|NA|TRBV14
CASSHRADWGLQETQYF
TGTGCCAGCAGCCACCGGGCCGACTGGGGACTCCAAGAGACCCAGTACTTC
>TRBJ1-1|NA|few|TRBV29-1
CSVVQVTEAFF
TGCAGCGTTGTACAGGTAACTGAAGCTTTCTTT
>TRBJ2-2|NA|NA|TRBV20-1
CSARNGGGAGELFF
TGCAGTGCTAGAAACGGGGGCGGTGCCGGGGAGCTGTTTTTT
>TRBJ2-7|NA|NA|TRBV7-2
CASSLSDITAYEQYF
TGTGCCAGCAGCTTAAGCGACATCACTGCCTACGAGCAGTACTTC
>TRBJ2-2|TRBD2|NA|TRBV15
CATSRKFYRDYPNTGELFF
TGTGCCACCAGCAGAAAGTTCTACCGGGACTATCCGAACACCGGGGAGCTGTTTTTT
>TRBJ2-5|TRBD2|few|TRBV5-1
CASRTSGGAGGQETQYF
TGCGCCAGCAGGACTAGCGGGGGGGCCGGAGGGCAAGAGACCCAGTACTTC
>TRBJ2-1|TRBD2|NA|TRBV7-2
CASSLALAGGYNEQFF
TGTGCCAGCAGCTTAGCACTAGCGGGAGGGTACAATGAGCAGTTCTTC
>TRBJ2-7|TRBD2|few|TRBV6-5
CASSYGLAGGYSEQYF
TGTGCCAGCAGTTACGGACTAGCGGGAGGGTATAGCGAGCAGTACTTC
>TRBJ2-2|TRBD1|NA|TRBV24-1
CATSVTGGTGELFF
TGTGCCACCAGTGTGACAGGGGGTACCGGGGAGCTGTTTTTT
>TRBJ2-6|TRBD2|NA|TRBV7-9
CASTWGGSGANVLTF
TGTGCCAGCACCTGGGGGGGTTCTGGGGCCAACGTCCTGACTTTC
>TRBJ2-1|NA|many|TRBV3-1
CASSYLAGVTGNEQFF
TGTGCCAGCAGCTATTTAGCTGGGGTTACCGGCAATGAGCAGTTCTTC
>TRBJ1-2|NA|many|TRBV20-1
CSAVDLRSYNYGYTF
TGCAGTGCCGTGGACCTAAGGAGCTATAACTATGGCTACACCTTC
>TRBJ2-2|TRBD2|NA|TRBV5-1
CASSSGLAGDGELFF
TGCGCCAGCAGCTCTGGACTAGCTGGGGACGGGGAGCTGTTTTTT
>TRBJ2-4|NA|many|TRBV6-5
CASSSLNGLAKNIQYF
TGTGCCAGCAGTTCCCTTAACGGGTTAGCCAAAAACATTCAGTACTTC
>TRBJ2-1|TRBD2|few|TRBV24-1
CATSDSTGGYNEQFF
TGTGCCACCAGTGATTCGACCGGGGGGTACAATGAGCAGTTCTTC
>TRBJ2-1|TRBD2|NA|TRBV20-1
CSVDASGGPSSYNEQFF
TGCAGTGTTGATGCTAGCGGGGGTCCTAGCTCCTACAATGAGCAGTTCTTC
>TRBJ1-2|NA|few|TRBV7-2
CASSLASSAHGYTF
TGTGCCAGCAGCTTAGCGTCGTCAGCTCACGGCTACACCTTC
>TRBJ2-3|NA|few|TRBV21-1
CASSRAGSGGYGSDTQYF
TGTGCCAGCAGCAGGGCCGGGAGCGGGGGGTATGGTTCAGATACGCAGTATTTT
>TRBJ2-1|NA|NA|TRBV29-1
CSVERGADEQFF
TGCAGCGTTGAACGGGGGGCAGATGAGCAGTTCTTC
>TRBJ2-1|TRBD2|NA|TRBV30
CAWSVLSGGVYNEQFF
TGTGCCTGGAGTGTACTGAGCGGGGGTGTTTACAATGAGCAGTTCTTC
>TRBJ2-5|TRBD2|few|TRBV7-2
CASSPGLGPQTQYF
TGTGCCAGCAGTCCCGGACTAGGCCCACAGACCCAGTACTTC
>TRBJ2-3|NA|many|TRBV29-1
CSATPGTSADTQYF
TGCAGCGCTACCCCCGGGACCTCCGCAGATACGCAGTATTTT
>TRBJ1-2|NA|few|TRBV11-3
CASSLAGSSLDTF
TGTGCCAGCAGCTTAGCTGGCAGCTCTTTAGACACCTTC
>TRBJ2-1|NA|NA|TRBV7-6
CASSLDRGGQFF
TGTGCCAGCAGCTTAGATAGAGGGGGGCAGTTCTTC
>TRBJ2-1|NA|few|TRBV3-1
CASSQTLTGEYEQFF
TGTGCCAGCAGCCAAACCTTAACGGGAGAGTATGAGCAGTTCTTC
>TRBJ2-5|NA|few|TRBV5-1
CASSLKTGLTLETQYF
TGCGCCAGCAGCTTAAAAACAGGGCTTACGTTGGAGACCCAGTACTTC
>TRBJ2-1|NA|many|TRBV5-6
CASSLISGNEQFF
TGTGCCAGCAGCTTGATTTCCGGAAATGAGCAGTTCTTC
>TRBJ2-7|NA|many|TRBV7-2
CASSIFSYEQYF
TGTGCCAGCAGCATTTTCTCCTACGAGCAGTACTTC
>TRBJ2-7|NA|NA|TRBV12-3/TRBV12-4
CASSSGVAGPMQYF
TGTGCCAGCAGTTCCGGGGTGGCGGGCCCAATGCAGTACTTC
>TRBJ2-3|TRBD2|NA|TRBV20-1
CSATGTSGSVDTQYF
TGCAGTGCTACCGGGACTAGCGGGAGTGTAGATACGCAGTATTTT
>TRBJ1-2|NA|few|TRBV10-3
CATSSGTEDGYTF
TGTGCCACCTCTTCCGGGACGGAGGATGGCTACACCTTC
>TRBJ2-1|NA|NA|TRBV5-6
CASSSDRFEQFF
TGTGCCAGCAGCTCGGACAGATTTGAGCAGTTCTTC
>TRBJ1-1|NA|few|TRBV12-3/TRBV12-4
CASSLMPSHTEAFF
TGTGCCAGCAGTTTAATGCCGAGCCACACTGAAGCTTTCTTT
>TRBJ2-4|NA|few|TRBV20-1
CSANPSRGSPVGIQYF
TGCAGTGCAAACCCGTCGAGGGGCAGTCCCGTGGGCATTCAGTACTTC
>TRBJ2-3|TRBD2|few|TRBV10-3
CAIISTSDPDTQYF
TGTGCCATCATTTCGACTAGCGACCCAGATACGCAGTATTTT
>TRBJ2-3|NA|once|TRBV9
CASSLRGEGTDTQYF
TGTGCCAGCAGCCTGCGCGGAGAGGGCACAGATACGCAGTATTTT
>TRBJ2-2|NA|once|TRBV29-1
CSGGRVSGELFF
TGCAGCGGAGGTCGGGTATCCGGGGAGCTGTTTTTT
>TRBJ2-1|TRBD2|NA|TRBV4-1
CASSQDAGGGAYNEQFF
TGCGCCAGCAGCCAAGATGCTGGCGGGGGGGCGTACAATGAGCAGTTCTTC
>TRBJ2-7|TRBD1|many|TRBV5-1
CASSSTGARDYEQYF
TGCGCCAGCAGCTCCACAGGGGCCAGGGACTACGAGCAGTACTTC
>TRBJ1-5|NA|NA|TRBV2
CASRDSGNQPQHF
TGTGCCAGCAGGGACAGTGGGAATCAGCCCCAGCATTTT